What follows is one T cell receptor beta chain and its context. The CDR3 spans 16 residues. The trim removed 6 bases at V and 3 bases at J, leaving 13 bases unmatched. CDR1 SEHNR and CDR2 FQNEAQ come from the germline V gene (reference sequence). This record belongs to a study of blood T cell repertoires in COVID-19. In the authors' methods: Researchers report that nucleated cell counts were estimated from reference gene primer amplification. Here immunoSEQ multiplex PCR was the method, and the copy in TCRdb shows in-frame clones only, minus some. V and J calls and clone size are as listed in that table; D and trimming were resolved from the DNA. The data show some 130,000 clones, roughly 89% seen once.

The sequencing sample was made of peripheral blood. This TCR was recovered from a man aged 60-69 years with COVID-19, enrolled during active disease. The chain combines TRBV7-9 with TRBJ2-5; the match to TRBD1 covers 7 bases. The CDR3 loop is CASSKTGQRNKETQYF. The CDR3 DNA is TGTGCCAGCAGTAAAACGGGACAGCGAAATAAAGAGACCCAGTACTTC.